This TCR beta chain was obtained from a study of T cell responses to AZD1222 COVID-19 vaccine (dated by TCRdb to the early 2020s). Study-level background: Because spike-specific TCR depth and breadth did not differ between the two schedules, AZD1222 recipients who got a second dose at roughly 4 weeks were pooled with those who got a second dose at roughly 12 weeks. A total of over 230 trial participants underwent TCR sequencing, of whom some 210 received two doses of AZD1222 and roughly 25 received two doses of the MenACWY control vaccine. Trial participants were enrolled by age into subgroups of 18-55, 56-69 and 70-plus years, and roughly 160, 29 and 62 TCR-sequenced participants, respectively, were included in these subgroups.

With respect to this clone: Its antigen target is currently unknown. No per-base quality is available; no much larger clone lies one base away. Other DNA sequences in the sample encode the same CDR3.

Summary of the overall study and its limitations: Vaccine-associated CD4 TCRs spanned the whole spike protein, with dominant responses in regions 160-218 and 743-854. Most participants were white British and females outnumbered males, and the authors suggested that clonal diversity may have been underestimated. No day 14 peak-response samples were available, so repertoires were characterized only after the peak T cell response. In the small 56-69-year group, the increase in depth fell short of significance, most likely because of low power. Conclusions about previously exposed vaccinees are limited, since just 6 or 7 AZD1222 recipients were seropositive for SARS-CoV-2 at baseline. Reportedly, close to half of the unique spike-specific TCRs recognized epitopes lying outside the regions that are mutated in the B.1.351 and B.1.1.7 variants. A significant rise in spike-specific TCR breadth and depth was observed after two AZD1222 doses relative to day 0 and relative to MenACWY recipients.

Relative to germline, V is 0 bases shorter and J is 8 bases shorter, with 11 bases between their ends. Inclusive of the bounding cysteine and phenylalanine, the CDR3 is 14 residues long. Only the CDR3 portion is preserved as DNA: 42 bases, with reading frame beginning at the first base. CDR1 and CDR2 are drawn from the germline V gene: SGHRS, YFSETQ. The sample's time point label, decoded: baseline before first vaccination. Vaccinee samples came from UK trials COV001 and COV002, including a single-blind randomized controlled phase 2/3 trial of AZD1222 (ChAdOx1 nCoV-19) in healthy adults. For TCRbeta chain sequencing, PBMC samples from trial participants were taken at day 0 and at day 28 after the second dose. The CDR3 regions of human TCRbeta chains were subjected to immunosequencing. The original pipeline was this. Repertoire TCRs were matched against a reference library of SARS-CoV-2-specific TCRs generated with the MIRA antigen-specificity platform. Breadth was defined as the fraction of unique TCRs that were SARS-CoV-2-associated. Depth was defined as the fraction of total T cells that were SARS-CoV-2-associated. Each spike-specific TCR was assigned to its reactive spike region and to a CD4 or CD8 class using the MIRA data. Log10-transformed breadth and depth values were compared by one-way ANOVA with Sidak's multiple comparisons tests. The clones in this table, taken by TCRdb from immuneACCESS, are in-frame only. Not every clone is retained; where verified, under half of the shortfall comes from an unresolved V gene, and the cause of the rest is unknown. Clone size and V and J calls were adopted from that table, with D and trimming inferred from the DNA. Counted in this sample were 65,000 to 85,000 clones; about 88% of them appeared once. The top ten clones comprise 9.5% to 13% of the sample.

Sequencing was performed on peripheral blood, taken on day 0 of AZD1222 vaccination. The clonotype originates from an adult in good health. The chain was built from TRBV5-1 and TRBJ1-4; perhaps TRBD1 is the D gene, with 6 bases matching. The DNA reads TGCGCCAGCAGCTTGGGGCAGGGGAGAGAAAAACTGTTTTTT. It translates as CASSLGQGREKLFF. Reference TRBV5-1 and TRBJ1-4 genes cover what lies past the CDR3, so the full variable domain is KAGVTQTPRYLIKTRGQQVTLSCSPISGHRSVSWYQQTPGQGLQFLFEYFSETQRNKGNFPGRFSGRQFSNSRSEMNVSTLELGDSALYLCASSLGQGREKLFFGSGTQLSVL.